A selection of T cell receptor beta chains follows, all from one sample in a study of T cells expressing NK-cell markers. TCRdb reprocessed the 5' RACE reads and reports one entry per CDR3 protein, with no DNA. This sample's clone table lists about 450,000 distinct CDR3 sequences. Material for sequencing was blood T cells: a sorted CD56 or NKG2C T cell subset, CD4+ or CD8+ T cells, or bulk PBMC T cells (not recorded which). Source of these receptors: a woman aged 18-69 years in good health. CDR3s include the opening cysteine and the closing phenylalanine or tryptophan.

cdr3_aa: CASRQEGYQETQYF
j_call: TRBJ2-5
v_call: TRBV7-9

cdr3_aa: CSAIEGPGDYGYTF
j_call: TRBJ1-2
v_call: TRBV20-1

cdr3_aa: CATSRGSTGADTQYF
j_call: TRBJ2-3
v_call: TRBV24-1

cdr3_aa: CASSQAPGLAQETQYF
j_call: TRBJ2-5
v_call: TRBV4-2

cdr3_aa: CASSFSFIPTGGLAGANTGELFF
j_call: TRBJ2-2
v_call: TRBV11-1

cdr3_aa: CATRDPRSSYNEQFF
j_call: TRBJ2-1
v_call: TRBV10-3

cdr3_aa: CAWSTGTGYTGELFF
j_call: TRBJ2-2
v_call: TRBV30

cdr3_aa: CASTPLASRSYNEQFF
j_call: TRBJ2-1
v_call: TRBV6-2/TRBV6-3

cdr3_aa: CAASGGPDTQYF
j_call: TRBJ2-3
v_call: TRBV23-1

cdr3_aa: CASSPGDSLGDTQYF
j_call: TRBJ2-3
v_call: TRBV3-1

cdr3_aa: CASSPTLGGRETQYF
j_call: TRBJ2-5
v_call: TRBV5-4

cdr3_aa: CASSSRTSGPRWELFF
j_call: TRBJ2-2
v_call: TRBV27

cdr3_aa: CASSYLTSGNEQFF
j_call: TRBJ2-1
v_call: TRBV6-2/TRBV6-3

cdr3_aa: CASGPYEKLFF
j_call: TRBJ1-4
v_call: TRBV6-6

cdr3_aa: CATSRPPGGPDKNIQYF
j_call: TRBJ2-4
v_call: TRBV15

cdr3_aa: CASSLQRGSGTYEQYF
j_call: TRBJ2-7
v_call: TRBV7-2

cdr3_aa: CASSTSPGTTLNEQFF
j_call: TRBJ2-1
v_call: TRBV5-5

cdr3_aa: CASSHTREGYGYTF
j_call: TRBJ1-2
v_call: TRBV3-1

cdr3_aa: CASSSLGWDTQYF
j_call: TRBJ2-3
v_call: TRBV7-2

cdr3_aa: CASSPSHRGQADTQYF
j_call: TRBJ2-3
v_call: TRBV4-2

cdr3_aa: CASSPGLDGYEQYF
j_call: TRBJ2-7
v_call: TRBV14

cdr3_aa: CASEDRANTGELFF
j_call: TRBJ2-2
v_call: TRBV2

cdr3_aa: CSGRTLGADTQYF
j_call: TRBJ2-3
v_call: TRBV29-1

cdr3_aa: CSARTSGGRSYNEQFF
j_call: TRBJ2-1
v_call: TRBV20-1

cdr3_aa: CASSPGRAANNEQFF
j_call: TRBJ2-1
v_call: TRBV18

cdr3_aa: CASRGGGVPWAEAFF
j_call: TRBJ1-1
v_call: TRBV2

cdr3_aa: CASSLRGGLSPRNEQFF
j_call: TRBJ2-1
v_call: TRBV11-1

cdr3_aa: CASSAQIGGQAEAFF
j_call: TRBJ1-1
v_call: TRBV7-3

cdr3_aa: CSVEHASTDTQYF
j_call: TRBJ2-3
v_call: TRBV29-1

cdr3_aa: CASSLGVGGYTF
j_call: TRBJ1-2
v_call: TRBV12-3/TRBV12-4

cdr3_aa: CASSSNPDRVADTQYF
j_call: TRBJ2-3
v_call: TRBV7-2

cdr3_aa: CASSLPATYNEQFF
j_call: TRBJ2-1
v_call: TRBV7-9